The 26 T cell receptor beta chains listed next were all sequenced from one sample in a study of early T cells in non-severe SARS-CoV-2 infection. TCRdb analysed the 5' RACE reads with MiXCR anew, one entry per CDR3 protein. The table has more than 70,000 distinct CDR3 sequences, 12% seen once. Material: whole blood. Every receptor here comes from an adult who was a healthcare worker with PCR-confirmed SARS-CoV-2 infection or an uninfected control (not recorded which).

This clonotype came up a few times. DNA of the CDR3: TGCAGTCCTGAGGGGGTGTTGGGGAATGAGCAGTTCTTC. It is translated as CSPEGVLGNEQFF. J is TRBJ2-1 and V is TRBV29-1, with D possibly matching TRBD1 (6 bases). Per germline, CDR1 SQVTM and CDR2 ANQGSEA. The CDR3 has 13 amino acids.

Ten or more counts support this clonotype. This rearrangement joins TRBV3-1 to TRBJ2-3, with D maybe TRBD2 (5 bases). Germline CDR1 reads LGHDT; CDR2 reads YNNKEL (reference sequence). This CDR3 spans 20 amino acids. Between the trimmed V and J ends, which lost 4 bases and 1 base, there was a span of 27 bases. CDR3 region: CASSRLLRVRLDQRTDTQYF. CDR3 coding DNA: TGTGCCAGCAGCCGCCTTTTGAGGGTCCGGTTAGATCAGCGCACAGATACGCAGTATTTT.

This clonotype has ten or more counts. This chain uses TRBV7-2 with TRBJ2-7, with TRBD2 matching 8 bases. Germline trimming cut 3 bases from V and 0 bases from J; bases unmatched to any gene: 10. The CDR3 has 17 amino acids. The germline CDR1 and CDR2 sequences are SGHTA and FQGNSA. The DNA of the CDR3 is TGTGCCAGCAGCTTGGGTAGCGGGAAGCTAAGCTCCTACGAGCAGTACTTC. Translated: CASSLGSGKLSSYEQYF.

This rearrangement joins TRBV7-3 to TRBJ2-2; TRBD2 matches at 10 bases. The V gene's germline CDR1 is SGHTA and CDR2 FQGTGA. J was trimmed by 4 bases and V by 2 bases; bases with no gene match: 7. The CDR3 covers 17 residues. CDR3 bases: TGTGCCAGCAGCTTACCCGAAGCGGGAGGGGGCACCGGGGAGCTGTTTTTT. Protein sequence: CASSLPEAGGGTGELFF. Filled out from reference TRBV7-3 and TRBJ2-2, the complete variable domain reads GAGVSQTPSNKVTEKGKYVELRCDPISGHTALYWYRQSLGQGPEFLIYFQGTGAADDSGLPNDRFFAVRPEGSVSTLKIQRTERGDSAVYLCASSLPEAGGGTGELFFGEGSRLTVL.

The chain recombines TRBV7-2 with TRBJ2-2, with D maybe TRBD2 (6 bases). This CDR3 spans 14 amino acids. From germline, CDR1 is SGHTA and CDR2 FQGNSA. With 5 bases removed from V and 5 bases from J, the gap between germline ends came to 12 bases. CDR3 amino acids: CASSQGLLTGELFF. The CDR3 nucleotides read TGTGCCAGCAGCCAGGGACTTTTGACCGGGGAGCTGTTTTTT.

This clonotype appeared a few times. The V and J genes are TRBV6-1 and TRBJ1-5; no clear D gene. The ends were cut back, 7 bases at V and 10 bases at J, with 14 bases in the middle. CDR1 is MNHNS and CDR2 is SASEGT in the germline V gene. The CDR3 covers 12 residues. CDR3 amino acids: CASKMSFHPQHF. In nucleotides, the CDR3 is TGTGCCAGCAAGATGTCTTTCCACCCCCAGCATTTT.

This chain uses TRBV12-3 or TRBV12-4 with TRBJ2-2, with unresolved D. There are 10 residues in the CDR3. Between the trimmed V and J ends, which lost 6 bases and 8 bases, there was a span of 4 bases. CDR3 sequence: CASRAGELFF. CDR3 DNA: TGTGCCAGCAGGGCTGGGGAGCTGTTTTTT.

The chain recombines TRBV19 with TRBJ1-5, with D possibly being TRBD1 (6 bases). This CDR3 region has 17 residues. V dropped 6 bases and J dropped 1 base, with 19 bases sitting between them. Germline V lookup: CDR1 LNHDA, CDR2 SQIVND (reference sequence). CDR3 protein: CASSDSQGSPSNQPQHF. The CDR3 DNA reads as TGTGCCAGTAGCGACTCTCAGGGGTCCCCGAGCAATCAGCCCCAGCATTTT.

This rearrangement joins TRBV18 to TRBJ2-3; D gene uncertain. CDR1 and CDR2 from the germline V gene are KGHSH and LQKENI. There are 12 residues in the CDR3. Trimming removed 1 base at V and 5 bases at J, with 4 bases between. CDR3 protein: CASSPRGDTQYF. The CDR3 region has the DNA TGTGCCAGCTCACCACGAGGAGATACGCAGTATTTT. Complete variable domain (other parts from reference TRBV18 and TRBJ2-3): NAGVMQNPRHLVRRRGQEARLRCSPMKGHSHVYWYRQLPEEGLKFMVYLQKENIIDESGMPKERFSAEFPKEGPSILRIQQVVRGDSAAYFCASSPRGDTQYFGPGTRLTVL.

This clonotype was counted between two and nine times. The chain uses TRBV6-2 or TRBV6-3 and TRBJ1-4; D ambiguous. Per germline, CDR1 MNHEY and CDR2 SVGEGT. The V end was cut by 0 bases, the J end by 8 bases, with 10 bases between. This CDR3 region has 14 residues. The chain's CDR3 is CASSYSGVYEKLFF. In DNA, the CDR3 is TGTGCCAGCAGTTACTCCGGGGTATACGAAAAACTGTTTTTT.

This sequence joins TRBV7-9 and TRBJ2-1, with D uncertain. The germline V and J ends were trimmed by 5 bases and 12 bases, with 14 bases remaining between them. This CDR3 has 12 residues. The V gene's germline CDR1 is SEHNR and CDR2 FQNEAQ (reference sequence). CDR3 nucleotides: TGTGCCAGCAGCCTCACCCTCATCGGGCAGTTCTTC. The encoded protein is CASSLTLIGQFF.

The CDR3 reads CASNSGTRHRYEQYF. CDR3 coding DNA: TGTGCCAGCAATTCCGGGACTCGACATCGATACGAGCAGTACTTC. V usage is TRBV12-3 or TRBV12-4 and J usage is TRBJ2-7, with TRBD2 as a possible D gene (6 bases). The ends were cut back, 7 bases at V and 4 bases at J, with 20 bases in the middle. This CDR3 has 15 residues.

This clonotype was recorded many times. This chain connects TRBV6-6 to TRBJ2-2, with a possible D match to TRBD2 (7 bases). The CDR3 has 17 residues. V was clipped by 7 bases and J by 3 bases, with 21 bases between them. Germline V gene data show CDR1 as MNHNY and CDR2 as SVGAGI (reference sequence). The CDR3 here is CASTLGGEKVDTGELFF. CDR3 bases: TGTGCCAGCACCCTAGGGGGGGAGAAAGTTGACACCGGGGAGCTGTTTTTT.

This clonotype was observed a handful of times. The rearrangement links TRBV12-3 or TRBV12-4 to TRBJ1-2; TRBD1 matches 8 bases. V gave up 5 bases and J gave up 13 bases; unmatched junction bases: 9. The CDR3 spans 12 residues. The CDR3 DNA reads as TGTGCCAGCAGTCCTACCGGGACAGGTGTCACCTTC. Translated: CASSPTGTGVTF.

This clonotype was recorded a few times. The V call is TRBV9, the J call TRBJ2-7; possibly TRBD1 or TRBD2 for D (5 bases each). Looked up from germline, CDR1 is SGDLS and CDR2 is YYNGEE. This CDR3 spans 15 amino acids. Trimming took off 0 bases at V and 3 bases at J, with 13 bases between the two ends. CDR3 DNA sequence: TGTGCCAGCAGCGTAGCTCTAGGGACGGACTACGAGCAGTACTTC. The encoded protein is CASSVALGTDYEQYF.

This chain connects TRBV2 to TRBJ1-6; 8 bases are shared with TRBD1. CDR3 length equals 15 residues. The J segment lost 9 bases and the V segment lost 6 bases, leaving 10 bases of the junction unmatched. The germline V gene encodes CDR1 SNHLY and CDR2 FYNNEI. The CDR3, as DNA: TGTGCCAGCAGGCCCTCGACAGGGGAGAGTTCACCCCTCCACTTT. Translated, it gives CASRPSTGESSPLHF.

The table lists this clonotype with a few counts. The chain couples TRBV20-1 to TRBJ2-3; D is unresolved. The CDR3 has 13 amino acids. Germline V gene sequence: CDR1 DFQATT, CDR2 SNEGSKA (reference sequence). Trimming shortened V by 2 bases and J by 3 bases, and 9 bases separated the two germline ends. The CDR3 reads CSARPDGTDTQYF. CDR3 nucleotides: TGCAGTGCTAGACCAGACGGGACAGATACGCAGTATTTT.

The chain has TRBV10-3 and TRBJ1-3; D ambiguous. The germline V gene has CDR1 ENHRY and CDR2 SYGVKD. CDR3 length: 14 residues. V was pared by 6 bases and J by 0 bases, with 9 bases between. CDR3 protein: CAIRDSGSGNTIYF. CDR3 nucleotide sequence: TGTGCCATCAGGGACTCCGGCTCTGGAAACACCATATATTTT.

V is TRBV5-1 and J is TRBJ2-7; no clear D. CDR3 length equals 14 residues. Germline V lookup: CDR1 SGHRS, CDR2 YFSETQ. V dropped 1 base and J dropped 0 bases, with 8 bases sitting between them. DNA of the CDR3: TGCGCCAGCAGCTTGTCGGGCTTCTCCTACGAGCAGTACTTC. Its protein is CASSLSGFSYEQYF.

In its sample, this clonotype was seen many times. The chain's CDR3 is CASSPTGGSLAFF. The CDR3 DNA sequence: TGTGCCAGCTCACCGACAGGGGGCTCGTTAGCTTTCTTT. The rearrangement links TRBV18 to TRBJ1-1, with 10 bases identical to TRBD1. The CDR3 extends over 13 amino acids. Per germline, CDR1 KGHSH and CDR2 LQKENI. Losses at the gene ends were 3 bases for V and 10 bases for J; bases not matched to a gene: 5.

The chain joins TRBV7-6 to TRBJ2-2; D is possibly TRBD2 (5 bases). The CDR3 has 14 amino acids. Germline values: CDR1 SGHVS, CDR2 FNYEAQ. Trimming cost V 5 bases and J 5 bases, with 12 bases left between them. The DNA for the CDR3 is TGTGCCAGCAGCCTGTATACGGGGACCGGGGAGCTGTTTTTT. Its translation: CASSLYTGTGELFF.

To note about this clonotype: A much larger clonotype is one base distant, so this may be a read error. The genes are TRBV12-3 or TRBV12-4 and TRBJ2-2, with D perhaps TRBD2 (5 bases). CDR3 size: 13 residues. V lost 7 bases to trimming and J lost 5 bases, with 11 bases between them. For the CDR3, the DNA is TGTGCCAGCAATTGGACTTTAACCGGGGAGCTGTTTTTT. It yields the protein CASNWTLTGELFF.

This clonotype has at least ten counts. This chain links TRBV7-8 with TRBJ1-1; no definite D call. This CDR3 region has 14 residues. Trimming pared 1 base from V and 5 bases from J, leaving 11 bases between. Germline CDR1 SGHVS, CDR2 FQNEAQ. CDR3 region: CASSLVRTGTEAFF. The CDR3 DNA is TGTGCCAGCAGCTTAGTAAGGACGGGAACTGAAGCTTTCTTT.

The gene calls are TRBV5-1 and TRBJ2-1, with D perhaps TRBD1 (6 bases). Germline V gene lookup returns CDR1 SGHRS and CDR2 YFSETQ. Trimming left V 4 bases short and J 3 bases short, with 17 bases between. This CDR3 is built from 16 residues. The CDR3 DNA reads TGCGCCAGCAGCCCAGGGACAACGATCTTCTACAATGAGCAGTTCTTC. The encoded protein is CASSPGTTIFYNEQFF.

This clonotype was detected many times. The chain joins TRBV6-1 to TRBJ2-3; tentative D call: TRBD1 (5 bases). CDR1 is MNHNS, CDR2 SASEGT, per germline. This CDR3 spans 13 amino acids. Trimming shortened V by 10 bases and J by 6 bases, and 17 bases separated the two germline ends. CDR3 bases: TGTGCCACCGATTTACCAGGGTCCGATACGCAGTATTTT. It yields the protein CATDLPGSDTQYF.

This clonotype was found a few times. V is TRBV6-5 and J is TRBJ2-1, with D possibly being TRBD2 (5 bases). CDR1 MNHEY and CDR2 SVGAGI come from the germline V gene. The CDR3 runs 13 residues. The ends were cut back, 7 bases at V and 7 bases at J, with 14 bases in the middle. Here the CDR3 DNA reads TGTGCCAGCAACCGCGGCCGCGGGAATGAGCAGTTCTTC. Translation: CASNRGRGNEQFF.